The next 10 T cell receptor beta chains were all read from a single sample in a study of blood T cell repertoires in COVID-19. Using immunoSEQ multiplex PCR, the repertoire was profiled, and TCRdb retains in-frame clones only, with some absent. The table includes 200,000 to 250,000 clones, around 90% detected once. Source material: PBMCs or T cells enriched from blood (not recorded which). The receptor set was obtained from a woman aged 25 to 39 who had recovered from COVID-19.

V is TRBV4-1 and J is TRBJ2-5, with 8 bases aligning to TRBD1. The CDR3 length is 14 residues. Trimming took 4 bases from V and 5 from J; bases not matched to a gene: 6. Germline CDR1 reads MGHRA; CDR2 reads YSYEKL. The CDR3 reads CASSRQGRFETQYF. The CDR3 DNA is TGCGCCAGCAGCCGACAGGGGCGTTTTGAGACCCAGTACTTC.

The V call is TRBV14, the J call TRBJ1-6; the D is unclear. V lost 3 bases and J 13 bases, leaving 16 bases between the germline ends. From germline, CDR1 is SGHDN and CDR2 FVKESK. The CDR3 is made up of 14 amino acids. CDR3 amino acids: CASSHEPGRPPLHF. The CDR3 region has the DNA TGTGCCAGCAGCCATGAACCCGGGAGGCCGCCCCTCCACTTT.

The chain couples TRBV18 to TRBJ2-5; 8 positions agree with TRBD1. Trimming cost V 3 bases and J 8 bases; bases outside gene matches: 11. Germline loops: CDR1 KGHSH, CDR2 LQKENI. The CDR3 loop spans 15 amino acids. CDR3 in amino acids: CASSPWPGQVETQYF. CDR3 bases: TGTGCCAGCTCACCTTGGCCGGGACAGGTTGAAACCCAGTACTTC.

The chain recombines TRBV4-1 with TRBJ2-7; 9 bases match TRBD1. Looked up from germline, CDR1 is MGHRA and CDR2 is YSYEKL. The CDR3 loop spans 14 amino acids. V was pared by 3 bases and J by 3 bases, with 3 bases of the junction left unmatched. The CDR3 DNA follows: TGCGCCAGCAGCCACCCGGGACAGGGCTACGAGCAGTACTTC. Its protein is CASSHPGQGYEQYF.

V gene TRBV19 combines with J gene TRBJ1-5; D may be TRBD1 (6 bases). The germline V gene encodes CDR1 LNHDA and CDR2 SQIVND (reference sequence). V was clipped by 1 base and J by 4 bases, with 14 bases between them. CDR3 length: 16 amino acids. The CDR3 sequence: CASSIGSGASNQPQHF. CDR3 nucleotides: TGTGCCAGTAGTATAGGGTCAGGGGCCTCAAATCAGCCCCAGCATTTT. Full variable domain (outside the CDR3, taken from reference TRBV19 and TRBJ1-5): DGGITQSPKYLFRKEGQNVTLSCEQNLNHDAMYWYRQDPGQGLRLIYYSQIVNDFQKGDIAEGYSVSREKKESFPLTVTSAQKNPTAFYLCASSIGSGASNQPQHFGDGTRLSIL.

The V and J genes are TRBV3-1 (or the pseudogene TRBV3-2) and TRBJ1-2; D call uncertain. CDR3 size: 15 residues. V lost 4 bases, J lost 4 bases, and 16 bases lay in between. Germline CDR1 is LGHDT and CDR2 is YNNKEL (reference sequence). CDR3 nucleotide sequence: TGTGCCAGCAGCCGAAAGTACCGTGGAGTCTATGGCTACACCTTC. Residues: CASSRKYRGVYGYTF.

The J gene is TRBJ2-1, the V gene TRBV2; D uncertain. CDR3 length: 15 amino acids. Looked up from germline, CDR1 is SNHLY and CDR2 is FYNNEI. The ends were cut back, 2 bases at V and 6 bases at J, with 14 bases in the middle. The CDR3 spells CASSESRKLGNEQFF. CDR3 DNA sequence: TGTGCCAGCAGTGAATCGCGTAAACTCGGCAATGAGCAGTTCTTC.

In this sample, this clone turned up once. The gene calls are TRBV11-2 and TRBJ2-3, with D perhaps matching TRBD2 (6 bases). Trimming removed 6 bases at V and 5 bases at J, with 18 bases between. Germline assignment: CDR1 SGHAT and CDR2 FQNNGV. This CDR3 region has 15 residues. The CDR3 DNA sequence: TGTGCCAGCAGAAAATGGGGCGGGGTGGGAGATACGCAGTATTTT. Its protein is CASRKWGGVGDTQYF.

The chain employs TRBV19 and TRBJ2-7; D perhaps matches TRBD1 (6 bases). V was pared by 5 bases and J by 3 bases, with 11 bases between. In germline, CDR1 is LNHDA, CDR2 SQIVND (reference sequence). The CDR3 runs 13 residues. The DNA for the CDR3 is TGTGCCAGTAGTGACACGGACAGCTACGAGCAGTACTTC. Its protein product is CASSDTDSYEQYF. The variable domain in full, with the rest retrieved from reference TRBV19 and TRBJ2-7, is DGGITQSPKYLFRKEGQNVTLSCEQNLNHDAMYWYRQDPGQGLRLIYYSQIVNDFQKGDIAEGYSVSREKKESFPLTVTSAQKNPTAFYLCASSDTDSYEQYFGPGTRLTVT.

V usage is TRBV5-1 and J usage is TRBJ2-7; 11 bases align to TRBD1. The J segment lost 5 bases and the V segment lost 4 bases, leaving 5 bases of the junction unmatched. CDR3 length equals 14 residues. From germline, CDR1 is SGHRS and CDR2 YFSETQ. CDR3 coding DNA: TGCGCCAGCAGCGTGGACAGGGGGCGTCACGAGCAGTACTTC. It is translated as CASSVDRGRHEQYF.